This T cell receptor (beta chain) was retrieved from a study of T cells in Graves' hyperthyroidism and ophthalmopathy. Study observations and caveats: A model built on 13 V-J features separated ophthalmopathy from stable hyperthyroidism. Also found in blood were most expanded thyroid clonotypes above 0.001.

V was shortened by 4 bases and J by 0 bases, with 13 bases between the two germline ends. CDR3 length: 16 residues. Germline V gene sequence: CDR1 KGHDR, CDR2 SFDVKD. The PBMCs studied were ones that came from about 10 ml fresh peripheral blood. To note about this clonotype: As yet, its antigen is unknown.

The CDR3 regions of TCR beta were amplified from RNA transcripts. The HTBI set primed first-round TCR CDR3 RT-PCR. TCRdb re-analysed the multiplex PCR reads in MiXCR, keeping a single row per CDR3 protein. The sample carries about 270,000 distinct CDR3 sequences, approximately 21% recorded once. The material sequenced was blood. The chain has TRBV24-1 and TRBJ2-3; perhaps TRBD1 as D (6 bases). This receptor was identified in a man aged 25 to 40 with Graves' ophthalmopathy. This chain's CDR3 is CATSDPGQTSTDTQYF. DNA of the CDR3: TGTGCCACCAGTGACCCTGGACAGACTAGCACAGATACGCAGTATTTT.